These T cell receptor beta chains were read from a single sample in a study of T cell clones after liver transplantation. Generated by immunoSEQ multiplex PCR, the TCRdb table keeps only in-frame clones and is missing some. The profile shows 40,000 to 65,000 clones, 70% to 85% of them singletons. Here the sequenced sample was CD4+ T cells from blood, taken before liver transplant. The receptors derive from a human donor who received a liver transplant. The CDR3 runs from the conserved cysteine through the conserved F or W. The D gene is left open where the match is weak. The size field is filled for only some rows; it gives once, few, many or a size class.

-	-	TRBV7-9	TRBJ2-7	TGTGCCAGCAGCTTAGGAGGGTTGGACGAGCAGTACTTC	CASSLGGLDEQYF
-	-	TRBV5-8	TRBJ1-2	TGTGCCAGCAGCATACGGACAGACAACTATGGCTACACCTTC	CASSIRTDNYGYTF
-	TRBD1	TRBV9	TRBJ1-6	TGTGCCAGCAGCGTAGCCGACAGGGGAGGTTCACCCCTCCACTTT	CASSVADRGGSPLHF
-	-	TRBV11-3	TRBJ1-1	TGTGCCAGCAGCAACGAGGGCGGTCTGAACACTGAAGCTTTCTTT	CASSNEGGLNTEAFF
few	-	TRBV19	TRBJ2-3	TGTGCCAGTAGTGGCAGTCGAGATACGCAGTATTTT	CASSGSRDTQYF
once	TRBD2	TRBV10-3	TRBJ2-3	TGTGCCACCCTAGCGGGGGCTACAGATACGCAGTATTTT	CATLAGATDTQYF
once	-	TRBV27	TRBJ2-3	TGTGCCAGCAGATACCTGTTCGGGGGTACTAGCACAGATACGCAGTATTTT	CASRYLFGGTSTDTQYF
-	-	TRBV7-3	TRBJ1-2	TGTGCCAGCAGTCCTGGTGATACGCTCCAGGGCTACACCTTC	CASSPGDTLQGYTF
-	-	TRBV4-2	TRBJ1-4	TGTGCCAGCAGCCCGGACGGATCAACTAATGAAAAACTGTTTTTT	CASSPDGSTNEKLFF
once	-	TRBV21-1	TRBJ2-6	TGTGCCAGCAGCAAAGTACTCACAGCGGGGGGCCGGTCCGGCTCTGGGGCCAACGTCCTGACTTTC	CASSKVLTAGGRSGSGANVLTF
-	-	TRBV28	TRBJ2-1	TGTGCCAGCAGTCCCCTGCCGACTCAGAATGAGCAGTTCTTC	CASSPLPTQNEQFF
-	-	TRBV11-3	TRBJ2-3	TGTGCCAGCAGCTTAGCTGGGCTACAAGAGCAGTATTTT	CASSLAGLQEQYF
-	-	TRBV5-6	TRBJ1-2	TGTGCCAGCAGCTTGGGCCAGAGGGGCTACACCTTC	CASSLGQRGYTF
-	-	TRBV18	TRBJ1-1	TGTGCCAGCTCACCAGGGCAGCTGAACACTGAAGCTTTCTTT	CASSPGQLNTEAFF
-	-	TRBV15	TRBJ2-2	TGTGCCACCAGCAGAGATAGGCAGAGCACCGGGGAGCTGTTTTTT	CATSRDRQSTGELFF
-	TRBD1	TRBV4-3	TRBJ1-1	TGCGCCAGCAGCCAGGACAGGGGGACTGAAGCTTTCTTT	CASSQDRGTEAFF
-	-	TRBV10-3	TRBJ1-2	TGTGCCATCAGTGTTAGAGACAGAAACTATGGCTACACCTTC	CAISVRDRNYGYTF
few	-	TRBV7-2	TRBJ2-7	TGTGCCAGCAGCTTCCACAGGGAGGGGGAGCAGTACTTC	CASSFHREGEQYF
-	-	TRBV7-9	TRBJ2-7	TGTGCCAGCAGCCACGGGGGAGGTTCCTACGAGCAGTACTTC	CASSHGGGSYEQYF
-	-	TRBV7-3	TRBJ1-2	TGTGCCAGCAGCTTGCGACCCTTGGGTGGCTACACCTTC	CASSLRPLGGYTF
-	TRBD1	TRBV6-5	TRBJ1-1	TGTGCCAGCAAGGACAGGGAGGACACTGAAGCTTTCTTT	CASKDREDTEAFF
-	-	TRBV29-1	TRBJ1-1	TGCAGTGGGCGGGACACTGAAGCTTTCTTT	CSGRDTEAFF
-	TRBD2	TRBV30	TRBJ2-1	TGTGCCTGGGGGGGCACTAGCGGGAGCTCCTACAATGAGCAGTTCTTC	CAWGGTSGSSYNEQFF
few	-	TRBV5-1	TRBJ2-2	TGCGCCAGCAGCTTCTCGTCTGCCGGGGAGCTGTTTTTT	CASSFSSAGELFF
-	-	TRBV5-1	TRBJ2-7	TGCGCCAGCAGCTTGGGTGGGGGGCACACCTACGAGCAGTACTTC	CASSLGGGHTYEQYF
-	TRBD1	TRBV2	TRBJ1-4	TGTGCCAGCAGGATGGACAGGGCTACTAATGAAAAACTGTTTTTT	CASRMDRATNEKLFF
-	TRBD2	TRBV7-2	TRBJ2-7	TGTGCCAGCAGCCCCCTGCTAGCGGGGGGAGTCCTAGACGAGCAGTACTTC	CASSPLLAGGVLDEQYF
-	-	TRBV9	TRBJ2-5	TGTGCCAGCAGCCCCACGGGGCAGGGGCGAGAGACCCAGTACTTC	CASSPTGQGRETQYF
-	TRBD1	TRBV9	TRBJ2-3	TGTGCCAGCAGCCTCCGGGACAGTAGCACAGATACGCAGTATTTT	CASSLRDSSTDTQYF
-	-	TRBV18	TRBJ2-6	TGTGCCAGCTCACCACTTTCTGGTGGTTTTAACTCTGGGGCCAACGTCCTGACTTTC	CASSPLSGGFNSGANVLTF
few	-	TRBV28	TRBJ1-5	TGTGCCAGCATGCCCCTCAATTATCAGCCCCAGCATTTT	CASMPLNYQPQHF
-	-	TRBV7-2	TRBJ1-2	TGTGCCAGCAGCTTAGATTCCTATGGCTACACCTTC	CASSLDSYGYTF
-	-	TRBV4-1	TRBJ1-2	TGCGCCAGCAGCCAGGGGACCGGGGGGGGTCCTAACTATGGCTACACCTTC	CASSQGTGGGPNYGYTF
-	-	TRBV4-3	TRBJ2-3	TGCGCCAGCAGCCAAGAGAGCGGTACAGATACGCAGTATTTT	CASSQESGTDTQYF
-	-	TRBV5-5	TRBJ1-6	TGTGCCAGCCGATCCGGGGCAGCGCCCAATTCACCCCTCCACTTT	CASRSGAAPNSPLHF
-	-	TRBV5-1	TRBJ2-6	TGCGCCAGCAGCCCGGGACGGAACTCTGGGGCCAACGTCCTGACTTTC	CASSPGRNSGANVLTF
-	-	TRBV10-3	TRBJ2-2	TGTGCCATCGGCGAGGAGGGCGGGGAGCTGTTTTTT	CAIGEEGGELFF
-	-	TRBV5-1	TRBJ2-7	TGCGCCAGCAGCTTGGTAGTGGGGGAGACCTACGAGCAGTACTTC	CASSLVVGETYEQYF
-	-	TRBV5-1	TRBJ1-2	TGCGCCAGCAGGTCTCCGGATTACTATGGCTACACCTTC	CASRSPDYYGYTF
-	TRBD2	TRBV7-6	TRBJ2-5	TGTGCCAGCAGCAAACCCCTGGGGCCCACTAGCGGGAGTAGGGAGACCCAGTACTTC	CASSKPLGPTSGSRETQYF
-	-	TRBV6-5	TRBJ2-6	TGTGCCAGCGCGGTCCCTGGGGCCAACGTCCTGACTTTC	CASAVPGANVLTF
-	-	TRBV28	TRBJ1-1	TGTGCCAGCAGTTACCGCTGGGCTGAAGCTTTCTTT	CASSYRWAEAFF
-	-	TRBV5-4	TRBJ1-2	TGTGCCAGCAGCTCCTCCGGGACGGCCTTGAGGAGCTACACCTTC	CASSSSGTALRSYTF
-	-	TRBV2	TRBJ2-4	TGTGCCAGCAGTTTTGGACTTAGTAGCATTCAGTACTTC	CASSFGLSSIQYF
-	-	TRBV10-3	TRBJ1-1	TGTGCCATAAGGTCCGGGATTGGGGACACTGAAGCTTTCTTT	CAIRSGIGDTEAFF
-	-	TRBV6-5	TRBJ2-5	TGTGCCAGCAGTTCAAGACATTCAGGGACGGCGGAGACCCAGTACTTC	CASSSRHSGTAETQYF
-	-	TRBV27	TRBJ1-5	TGTGCCAGCAGTTCGCTTTTTGCTCCCGGAGCGGGTCAGCCCCAGCATTTT	CASSSLFAPGAGQPQHF
-	-	TRBV5-1	TRBJ1-4	TGCGCCAGCAGCTTGGATGGCAGAAATGAAAAACTGTTTTTT	CASSLDGRNEKLFF
-	-	TRBV10-3	TRBJ1-5	TGTGCCATCACCGGGGATAACAATCAGCCCCAGCATTTT	CAITGDNNQPQHF
-	-	TRBV7-3	TRBJ1-5	TGTGCCAGCAGCCGAGACAGCGATCAGCCCCAGCATTTT	CASSRDSDQPQHF
-	-	TRBV4-2	TRBJ2-6	TGTGCCAGCAGCCAAGCAAGGGGGTCTGGGGCCAACGTCCTGACTTTC	CASSQARGSGANVLTF
-	-	TRBV15	TRBJ2-2	TGTGCCACCAGCAGAGAAACGGCAAGAGGGAACACCGGGGAGCTGTTTTTT	CATSRETARGNTGELFF
once	-	TRBV25-1	TRBJ2-2	TGTGCCAGCAGTGCCCTTAGGGGGAACACCGGGGAGCTGTTTTTT	CASSALRGNTGELFF
-	-	TRBV5-4	TRBJ2-5	TGTGCCAGCAGCTTGAGGGAGACCCAGTACTTC	CASSLRETQYF
-	-	TRBV6-1	TRBJ1-6	TGTGCCAGCGGGGGATCCTATAATTCACCCCTCCACTTT	CASGGSYNSPLHF
-	-	TRBV7-3	TRBJ1-1	TGTGCCAGCAGCTCGGGGGGAAGGACTGAAGCTTTCTTT	CASSSGGRTEAFF